Shown below are 27 T cell receptor beta chains from a single sample sequenced in a study of patients and donors after allogeneic stem cell transplantation. TCRdb recomputed calls from the RT-PCR reads with MiXCR, one row per CDR3 protein. The table includes around 160,000 distinct CDR3 sequences, 25% to 35% detected once. Sequencing used blood, either unsorted or a sorted T cell fraction (not recorded which). The receptors here all came from a human donor who was either an allogeneic HSCT recipient or a stem cell or donor lymphocyte infusion donor (not recorded which). It is not recorded whose cells these are; they may come from a transplant donor.

The J gene is TRBJ2-1, the V gene TRBV4-3; 8 bases line up with TRBD1. The germline V gene encodes CDR1 LGHNA and CDR2 YSLEER. The V segment lost 0 bases and the J segment 0 bases; nucleotides outside the gene matches: 7. CDR3 length equals 18 residues. The CDR3 protein is CASSQDQDRADSYNEQFF. The CDR3 coding sequence is TGCGCCAGCAGCCAAGACCAGGACAGGGCCGACTCCTACAATGAGCAGTTCTTC.

Ten or more counts support this clonotype. V usage is TRBV5-1 and J usage is TRBJ1-1; no reliable D call. V lost 4 bases and J 1 base, leaving 11 bases between the germline ends. The length of the CDR3 is 14 residues. Germline loops: CDR1 SGHRS, CDR2 YFSETQ. This CDR3 is CASSPLGPNTEAFF. DNA for the CDR3: TGCGCCAGCAGCCCACTAGGGCCGAACACTGAAGCTTTCTTT.

This clonotype was recorded a few times. This chain connects TRBV20-1 to TRBJ2-1, with TRBD2 identical over 9 bases. Trimming cost V 3 bases and J 5 bases; bases outside gene matches: 2. The CDR3 loop spans 13 amino acids. Germline V gene sequence: CDR1 DFQATT, CDR2 SNEGSKA (reference sequence). CDR3: CSASGLANNEQFF. CDR3 sequence (DNA): TGCAGTGCTAGTGGACTAGCGAACAATGAGCAGTTCTTC.

The V call is TRBV27, the J call TRBJ2-1; 9 bases fit TRBD2. Germline V gene sequence: CDR1 MNHEY, CDR2 SMNVEV (reference sequence). With 1 base clipped from V and 5 bases from J, the junction kept 12 bases outside the gene matches. The CDR3 loop spans 18 amino acids. The CDR3 DNA reads as TGTGCCAGCAGTTTATACCCCTCGATAGCGGGAGCCCACAATGAGCAGTTCTTC. Translation: CASSLYPSIAGAHNEQFF.

This sequence joins TRBV18 and TRBJ1-5; D ambiguous. The CDR3 length is 15 residues. V lost 6 bases and J 1 base, leaving 13 bases between the germline ends. Per the germline V gene, CDR1 is KGHSH and CDR2 is LQKENI. The CDR3 region has the DNA TGTGCCAGCTCCCCGACGGGATACAGCAATCAGCCCCAGCATTTT. This gives the protein CASSPTGYSNQPQHF.

This clonotype was seen repeatedly, ten times or more. The chain carries TRBV29-1 and TRBJ1-4, with 7 bases that match TRBD1. CDR3 length: 13 residues. Germline CDR1 and CDR2: SQVTM and ANQGSEA. With 7 bases clipped from V and 5 bases from J, the junction kept 7 bases outside the gene matches. CDR3 bases: TGCAGCGCCATTGGACAGGAAAATGAAAAACTGTTTTTT. As protein: CSAIGQENEKLFF.

This chain joins TRBV10-3 and TRBJ2-3; TRBD1 or TRBD2 may be the D gene (5 bases each). Per the germline V gene, CDR1 is ENHRY and CDR2 is SYGVKD. The CDR3 has 14 residues. Trimming took 11 bases from V and 2 from J, leaving 17 bases between them. CDR3 protein: CAVGQLGDTDTQYF. In DNA form, the CDR3 reads TGTGCCGTAGGACAACTAGGGGACACAGATACGCAGTATTTT.

There are a few counts of this clonotype. The CDR3 nucleotides are TGTGCCAGCAGCCCACCCAGACAGGGAATATATGGCTACACCTTC. Translated: CASSPPRQGIYGYTF. The chain links TRBV5-5 to TRBJ1-2; 7 bases match TRBD1. With V trimmed by 4 bases and J by 5 bases, 11 bases remained unmatched. This CDR3 region has 15 residues. Germline V CDR1 and CDR2: SGHKS, YYEKEE (reference sequence). Looking up the rest from reference TRBV5-5 and TRBJ1-2 gives the full variable domain: DAGVTQSPTHLIKTRGQQVTLRCSPISGHKSVSWYQQVLGQGPQFIFQYYEKEERGRGNFPDRFSARQFPNYSSELNVNALLLGDSALYLCASSPPRQGIYGYTFGSGTRLTVV.

In this sample, this clonotype turned up a few times. The chain links TRBV29-1 to TRBJ1-4; unclear D gene. CDR1 SQVTM and CDR2 ANQGSEA come from the germline V gene. The CDR3 extends over 11 amino acids. The V gene lost 7 bases and the J gene lost 8 bases, with 11 bases spanning the gap. CDR3 sequence: CSGAEGEKLFF. CDR3 nucleotide sequence: TGCAGCGGTGCCGAAGGGGAAAAACTGTTTTTT. Full variable domain (rest looked up from reference TRBV29-1 and TRBJ1-4): SAVISQKPSRDICQRGTSLTIQCQVDSQVTMMFWYRQQPGQSLTLIATANQGSEATYESGFVIDKFPISRPNLTFSTLTVSNMSPEDSSIYLCSGAEGEKLFFGSGTQLSVL.

The rearrangement joins TRBV12-3 or TRBV12-4 to TRBJ1-4; D gene uncertain. V lost 3 bases and J lost 5, with 1 base in between. This CDR3 contains 11 residues. The CDR3 nucleotides read TGTGCCAGCAGTTTCAATGAAAAACTGTTTTTT. It specifies CASSFNEKLFF.

This clonotype was seen a few times. The V call is TRBV28, the J call TRBJ1-6, with 7 bases that match TRBD1. This CDR3 is built from 16 residues. From germline, CDR1 is MDHEN and CDR2 SYDVKM. Trimming at V came to 5 bases and at J to 9 bases, leaving 13 bases not matched to a gene. CDR3 bases: TGTGCCAGCAGTCTCGTGGGCCGACAGGGAGGTTCACCCCTCCACTTT. Its translation: CASSLVGRQGGSPLHF.

This chain links TRBV6-6 with TRBJ2-5; tentative D call: TRBD2 (6 bases). CDR1 MNHNY and CDR2 SVGAGI come from the germline V gene (reference sequence). The CDR3 loop spans 14 amino acids. V dropped 1 base and J dropped 4 bases, with 10 bases sitting between them. CDR3 coding DNA: TGTGCCAGCAGTTACTTTGGGGGGAGAGAGACCCAGTACTTC. This encodes CASSYFGGRETQYF.

At least ten counts were recorded for this clonotype. This rearrangement joins TRBV24-1 to TRBJ2-4, with 7 positions matching TRBD2. Losses at the gene ends were 4 bases for V and 6 bases for J; bases not matched to a gene: 2. This CDR3 region has 13 residues. Germline V gives CDR1 KGHDR, CDR2 SFDVKD. Here the CDR3 DNA reads TGTGCCACCAGTGACAGGGAGGGAAACATTCAGTACTTC. Its translation: CATSDREGNIQYF.

This clonotype was counted a few times. V is TRBV18 and J is TRBJ2-7; the D is unclear. From germline, CDR1 is KGHSH and CDR2 LQKENI. V was cut by 8 bases and J by 6 bases, with 14 bases left in between. This CDR3 is built from 12 residues. In nucleotides, the CDR3 is TGTGCCAGCAGCCCCCCCGGTGGCGAGCAGTACTTC. This gives the protein CASSPPGGEQYF.

The chain is built from TRBV20-1 and TRBJ2-7, with TRBD1 identical over 9 bases. Germline loops: CDR1 DFQATT, CDR2 SNEGSKA (reference sequence). The J segment lost 0 bases and the V segment lost 1 base, leaving 4 bases of the junction unmatched. The length of the CDR3 is 15 residues. CDR3 residues: CSARGGQGISYEQYF. Here the CDR3 DNA reads TGCAGTGCTAGAGGCGGACAGGGGATCTCCTACGAGCAGTACTTC.

The DNA of the CDR3 is TGTGCCAGCAGCTTAGTCTGGGATACCGGGGAGCTGTTTTTT. Amino acid sequence: CASSLVWDTGELFF. The rearrangement uses TRBV7-2 and TRBJ2-2; D not resolved. Trimming removed 1 base at V and 5 bases at J, with 8 bases between. The germline V gene has CDR1 SGHTA and CDR2 FQGNSA. This CDR3 has 14 amino acids.

There are many counts of this clonotype. This rearrangement joins TRBV5-1 to TRBJ1-3; D is ambiguous. With 0 bases removed from V and 4 bases from J, the gap between germline ends came to 8 bases. The CDR3 runs 14 residues. Germline V lookup: CDR1 SGHRS, CDR2 YFSETQ. CDR3 sequence (DNA): TGCGCCAGCAGCTTGGCTGGCGGCGGAAACACCATATATTTT. This sequence encodes CASSLAGGGNTIYF.

This clonotype was detected a few times. V is TRBV28 and J is TRBJ2-7; TRBD2 matches at 8 bases. V was clipped by 8 bases and J by 8 bases; unmatched bases: 5. CDR1 and CDR2 from the germline V gene are MDHEN and SYDVKM. The CDR3 is 11 amino acids. The chain's CDR3 is CASERELKQYF. Written as DNA, the CDR3 is TGTGCCAGCGAGCGGGAGTTAAAGCAGTACTTC.

This clonotype was seen at least ten times. At one of its ends the junction is not consistent with the germline gene, which may arise from a read error. The CDR3 loop is CASSLAGGNQPQHF. In nucleotides, the CDR3 is TGTGCCAGCAGTTTAGCAGGGGGCAATCAGCCCCAGCATTTT. The V call is TRBV5-1, the J call TRBJ1-5, with D tentatively TRBD1 (6 bases). Germline CDR1 and CDR2: SGHRS and YFSETQ. This CDR3 has 14 amino acids.

This clonotype was counted between two and nine times. This sequence joins TRBV7-2 and TRBJ2-5; D not resolved. Trimming pared 1 base from V and 1 base from J, leaving 13 bases between. CDR3 length equals 16 residues. In germline, CDR1 is SGHTA, CDR2 FQGNSA. The CDR3 DNA follows: TGTGCCAGCAGCTTAGTTGGGCAATTAGTCCAAGAGACCCAGTACTTC. Residues: CASSLVGQLVQETQYF.

The rearrangement links TRBV3-1 to TRBJ1-3; D not certain. Trimming removed 1 base at V and 2 bases at J, with 12 bases between. Germline V lookup: CDR1 LGHDT, CDR2 YNNKEL (reference sequence). The CDR3 has 16 amino acids. CDR3 DNA: TGTGCCAGCAGCCAAGGGAACCCACTGGCTGGAAACACCATATATTTT. Its protein is CASSQGNPLAGNTIYF.

V gene TRBV11-2 combines with J gene TRBJ1-1; 8 nucleotides line up with TRBD1. Germline V gene data show CDR1 as SGHAT and CDR2 as FQNNGV. This CDR3 contains 14 residues. With V trimmed by 1 base and J by 10 bases, 8 bases remained unmatched. The CDR3: CASSLAGRGLGAFF. The CDR3, as DNA: TGTGCCAGCAGCTTAGCGGGCAGGGGGCTTGGAGCTTTCTTT.

The chain joins TRBV6-5 to TRBJ1-3; 9 nucleotides match TRBD1. The CDR3 covers 17 residues. With 0 bases clipped from V and 3 bases from J, the junction kept 6 bases outside the gene matches. The germline V gene has CDR1 MNHEY and CDR2 SVGAGI. CDR3 in amino acids: CASSYSLGTGIGNTIYF. In DNA form, the CDR3 reads TGTGCCAGCAGTTACTCGCTCGGGACAGGGATTGGAAACACCATATATTTT.

The chain has TRBV7-2 and TRBJ2-5; D is possibly TRBD1 (6 bases). Germline-derived CDR1 and CDR2 are SGHTA and FQGNSA. The V end was cut by 2 bases, the J end by 1 base, with 17 bases between. This CDR3 has 17 amino acids. For the CDR3, the DNA is TGTGCCAGCAGCTTACTAAGGCTTTGGGGGCTCCAAGAGACCCAGTACTTC. As protein: CASSLLRLWGLQETQYF.

This chain connects TRBV5-6 to TRBJ1-2; D is unclear. Germline V CDR1 and CDR2: SGHDT, YYEEEE. V was clipped by 0 bases and J by 8 bases, with 8 bases between them. The CDR3 consists of 12 residues. CDR3 in amino acids: CASSLEVGGYTF. CDR3 nucleotides: TGTGCCAGCAGCTTGGAGGTAGGAGGCTACACCTTC.

The chain couples TRBV18 to TRBJ2-1; maybe TRBD2 (5 bases). Germline V gene data show CDR1 as KGHSH and CDR2 as LQKENI. Trimming stripped 2 bases from V and 8 bases from J, with 7 bases between. The CDR3 length is 12 residues. The CDR3 coding sequence is TGTGCCAGCTCACCAAGGGAGCATGAGCAGTTCTTC. This codes for CASSPREHEQFF.

The chain uses TRBV2 and TRBJ1-1; D is undetermined. The CDR3 spans 15 residues. The V gene lost 2 bases and the J gene lost 3 bases, with 13 bases spanning the gap. Germline CDR1 reads SNHLY; CDR2 reads FYNNEI. CDR3: CASSEIGNGDTEAFF. CDR3 bases: TGTGCCAGCAGTGAAATCGGTAACGGTGACACTGAAGCTTTCTTT.